This entry lists 32 T cell receptor beta chains sequenced from one sample in a study of PD-1 blockade in classical Hodgkin lymphoma. Each patient relapsed following autologous stem cell transplantation, and prior brentuximab vedotin exposure differed. The table came from immunoSEQ multiplex PCR; TCRdb's copy has only in-frame clones and leaves some out. The table lists 20,000 to 25,000 clones, about 63% of them singletons. The sequenced sample was peripheral blood mononuclear cells (PBMCs), obtained at baseline. These receptors all stem from a human donor with classical Hodgkin lymphoma.

The genes are TRBV30 and TRBJ2-2, with D possibly being TRBD1 (6 bases). CDR3 size: 13 residues. Germline V gives CDR1 GTSNPN, CDR2 SVGIG (reference sequence). The V gene lost 3 bases and the J gene lost 4 bases, with 9 bases spanning the gap. The CDR3 DNA follows: TGTGCCTGGAGAACCAGGGGCACCGGGGAGCTGTTTTTT. As protein: CAWRTRGTGELFF.

V gene TRBV6-5 combines with J gene TRBJ1-3; perhaps TRBD1 as D (5 bases). Trimming stripped 4 bases from V and 2 bases from J, with 12 bases between. CDR1 MNHEY and CDR2 SVGAGI come from the germline V gene. The CDR3 extends over 15 amino acids. The CDR3 DNA follows: TGTGCCAGCAGTTGGGGAGGGGACGCTGGAAACACCATATATTTT. Amino acid sequence: CASSWGGDAGNTIYF.

The rearrangement joins TRBV5-6 to TRBJ2-5, with D unresolved. The CDR3 is made up of 14 amino acids. The ends were cut back, 3 bases at V and 7 bases at J, with 16 bases in the middle. Germline V CDR1 and CDR2: SGHDT, YYEEEE. CDR3 sequence reads: CASSYGRFVRTQYF. The CDR3 bases are TGTGCCAGCAGCTACGGGCGTTTTGTTCGGACCCAGTACTTC.

The V call is TRBV4-2, the J call TRBJ2-1; no reliable D call. The CDR3 spans 13 residues. In germline, CDR1 is LGHNA, CDR2 YNFKEQ. V lost 2 bases to trimming and J lost 4 bases, with 6 bases between them. The CDR3 spells CASSQWLYNEQFF. Written as DNA, the CDR3 is TGTGCCAGCAGCCAATGGTTATACAATGAGCAGTTCTTC.

In this sample, this clone turned up a few times. As DNA, the CDR3 is TGCGCCAGCAGCCAAGAAGGGGGAGGGGGCCAGCCCCAGCATTTT. It specifies CASSQEGGGGQPQHF. The chain couples TRBV4-3 to TRBJ1-5; 7 positions match TRBD1. The CDR3 consists of 15 residues. V gave up 0 bases and J gave up 7 bases; unmatched junction bases: 6. Per germline, CDR1 LGHNA and CDR2 YSLEER.

The genes are TRBV4-2 and TRBJ2-7; D is undetermined. With 5 bases removed from V and 5 bases from J, the gap between germline ends came to 19 bases. The CDR3 loop spans 15 amino acids. CDR1 LGHNA and CDR2 YNFKEQ come from the germline V gene. The CDR3 DNA reads as TGTGCCAGCAGCTCGGCGGCAACCGGCCTGCACGAGCAGTACTTC. Translated, it gives CASSSAATGLHEQYF.

The table lists this clone with a few counts. This chain links TRBV30 with TRBJ2-3, with TRBD2 identical over 8 bases. Germline assignment: CDR1 GTSNPN and CDR2 SVGIG (reference sequence). V lost 3 bases to trimming and J lost 2 bases; unmatched junction nucleotides: 7. CDR3 length equals 15 residues. DNA for the CDR3: TGTGCCTGGAGCCCTGGGCGGGAGGTCACAGATACGCAGTATTTT. Its translation: CAWSPGREVTDTQYF.

The chain joins TRBV5-6 to TRBJ2-3, with D maybe TRBD2 (7 bases). CDR3 length: 14 residues. Trimming removed 6 bases at V and 2 bases at J, with 13 bases between. The germline V gene has CDR1 SGHDT and CDR2 YYEEEE. The CDR3 reads CASMGGALTDTQYF. CDR3 sequence (DNA): TGTGCCAGCATGGGGGGGGCCCTCACAGATACGCAGTATTTT.

This clone appeared a single time. The gene calls are TRBV5-6 and TRBJ1-2, with 8 bases that match TRBD1. Germline CDR1 reads SGHDT; CDR2 reads YYEEEE. V dropped 1 base and J dropped 4; count of bases not matched to a gene: 6. The CDR3 has 15 amino acids. The CDR3: CASSLSRGRSYGYTF. CDR3 sequence (DNA): TGTGCCAGCAGCTTGTCCAGGGGGCGAAGCTATGGCTACACCTTC. The complete variable domain, with remaining parts taken from reference TRBV5-6 and TRBJ1-2, reads DAGVTQSPTHLIKTRGQQVTLRCSPKSGHDTVSWYQQALGQGPQFIFQYYEEEERQRGNFPDRFSGHQFPNYSSELNVNALLLGDSALYLCASSLSRGRSYGYTFGSGTRLTVV.

V and J are TRBV10-2 and TRBJ1-2; D may be TRBD1 (6 bases). The CDR3 runs to 15 residues. V was pared by 6 bases and J by 5 bases, with 19 bases between. Germline CDR1 is WSHSY and CDR2 is SAAADI. CDR3 sequence: CASSHEAAGAYGYTF. In DNA form, the CDR3 reads TGCGCCAGCAGCCACGAGGCCGCGGGGGCGTATGGCTACACCTTC.

The rearrangement uses TRBV2 and TRBJ1-3, with D hard to call. The CDR3 totals 17 residues. CDR1 and CDR2 (germline): SNHLY, FYNNEI. V lost 4 bases and J lost 4, with 20 bases in between. The CDR3 loop is CASSASSRSGSGNTIYF. The CDR3 coding sequence is TGTGCCAGCAGTGCCTCCTCCCGATCGGGTTCCGGAAACACCATATATTTT.

By share of the sample, this clone is medium-sized. The chain joins TRBV9 to TRBJ2-1; D is perhaps TRBD2 (5 bases). V dropped 3 bases and J dropped 0 bases, with 7 bases sitting between them. CDR3 size: 14 residues. Looked up from germline, CDR1 is SGDLS and CDR2 is YYNGEE. CDR3 protein: CASSGGSSYNEQFF. CDR3 DNA sequence: TGTGCCAGCAGCGGTGGGAGCTCCTACAATGAGCAGTTCTTC.

V usage is TRBV6-1 and J usage is TRBJ1-3; D gene ambiguous. V gave up 8 bases and J gave up 3 bases, with 8 bases separating them. Germline values: CDR1 MNHNS, CDR2 SASEGT. The CDR3 is 12 residues long. CDR3 DNA sequence: TGTGCCAGCTTAGGATTTGGAAACACCATATATTTT. As protein: CASLGFGNTIYF.

The chain uses TRBV11-2 and TRBJ1-1; D is undetermined. Germline V lookup: CDR1 SGHAT, CDR2 FQNNGV. The length of the CDR3 is 15 residues. V lost 2 bases and J lost 3, with 13 bases in between. This CDR3 is CASSLLAGVDTEAFF. CDR3 coding DNA: TGTGCCAGCAGCTTATTGGCGGGAGTGGACACTGAAGCTTTCTTT.

The rearrangement uses TRBV7-2 and TRBJ1-5; D gene ambiguous. From germline, CDR1 is SGHTA and CDR2 FQGNSA. Trimming stripped 8 bases from V and 7 bases from J, with 15 bases between. The CDR3 length is 13 residues. The CDR3 is CASSTGSGQPQHF. The CDR3 DNA sequence: TGTGCCAGCTCCACGGGATCGGGCCAGCCCCAGCATTTT.

The chain carries TRBV5-4 and TRBJ2-7, with D tentatively TRBD2 (6 bases). Germline-derived CDR1 and CDR2 are SGHNT and YYREEE (reference sequence). V was shortened by 0 bases and J by 6 bases, with 10 bases between the two germline ends. This CDR3 is 13 amino acids long. The CDR3 nucleotides are TGTGCCAGCAGCTTGGCCGTGGGGGGCGAGCAGTACTTC. It encodes CASSLAVGGEQYF.

This clone was recorded only once. The rearrangement uses TRBV30 and TRBJ2-7; TRBD1 is a possible D gene (5 bases). The CDR3 runs 14 residues. CDR1 is GTSNPN, CDR2 SVGIG, per germline (reference sequence). Trimming took 5 bases from V and 0 from J, leaving 14 bases between them. This chain's CDR3 is CAWADSPGSYEQYF. CDR3 DNA sequence: TGTGCCTGGGCCGACAGCCCTGGCTCCTACGAGCAGTACTTC.

J is TRBJ2-2 and V is TRBV30; D tentatively reads TRBD1 or TRBD2 (6 bases each). The germline gives CDR1 GTSNPN, CDR2 SVGIG (reference sequence). V lost 0 bases to trimming and J lost 8 bases, with 10 bases between them. This CDR3 region has 13 residues. CDR3 amino acids: CAWSVGGKGELFF. The CDR3 DNA sequence: TGTGCCTGGAGTGTAGGGGGGAAAGGGGAGCTGTTTTTT.

The chain joins TRBV5-1 to TRBJ1-6, with D possibly TRBD1 on 6 matching bases. The CDR3 spans 15 residues. The V end lost 4 bases, the J end lost 8 bases, and 16 bases lay between the germline ends. Germline V CDR1 and CDR2: SGHRS, YFSETQ. The CDR3 DNA is TGCGCCAGCAGCGTAGTAGGGGGAGCGGATTCACCCCTCCACTTT. Its translation is CASSVVGGADSPLHF.

This clone was recorded a few times. The chain joins TRBV6-5 to TRBJ2-7; D is possibly TRBD2 (6 bases). Trimming left V 7 bases short and J 7 bases short, with 14 bases between. The CDR3 consists of 12 residues. Germline V CDR1 and CDR2: MNHEY, SVGAGI. In DNA, the CDR3 is TGTGCCAGCACCAAACTTAGCGGAGAGCAGTACTTC. Its protein product is CASTKLSGEQYF.

By share, this clone counts as medium-sized. CDR3 residues: CASSYAGIAFF. The DNA for the CDR3 is TGTGCCAGCAGTTACGCAGGGATTGCTTTCTTT. The V gene is TRBV6-5, the J gene TRBJ1-1, with a weak D call TRBD1 (5 bases). The V gene's germline CDR1 is MNHEY and CDR2 SVGAGI. The CDR3 consists of 11 residues. V lost 2 bases and J lost 11, with 9 bases in between.

This sequence joins TRBV10-3 and TRBJ2-1; TRBD2 matches 13 bases. This CDR3 comprises 14 residues. The J segment lost 6 bases and the V segment lost 10 bases, leaving 6 bases of the junction unmatched. The V gene's germline CDR1 is ENHRY and CDR2 SYGVKD. The CDR3 DNA reads as TGTGCCAGCCAATGGACTAGCGGGAGCAATGAGCAGTTCTTC. Its translation: CASQWTSGSNEQFF.

The rearrangement joins TRBV28 to TRBJ1-2; maybe TRBD1 (6 bases). V lost 2 bases and J 10 bases, leaving 20 bases between the germline ends. Germline V gene lookup returns CDR1 MDHEN and CDR2 SYDVKM. The CDR3 consists of 15 residues. The CDR3 loop is CASSLNPMDSSPYTF. CDR3 DNA: TGTGCCAGCAGTTTAAACCCCATGGACAGTTCCCCCTACACCTTC.

This clone has more than one count but fewer than ten. V usage is TRBV7-2 and J usage is TRBJ2-7; possibly TRBD1 or TRBD2 for D (6 bases each). Germline V lookup: CDR1 SGHTA, CDR2 FQGNSA. Trimming left V 4 bases short and J 7 bases short, with 8 bases between. The CDR3 extends over 11 amino acids. The CDR3: CASSWGAEQYF. Here the CDR3 DNA reads TGTGCCAGCAGCTGGGGGGCAGAGCAGTACTTC.

The gene calls are TRBV5-8 and TRBJ2-7; D remains unclear. CDR1 is SGHTS, CDR2 YDEGEE, per germline. CDR3 length equals 15 residues. V was cut by 2 bases and J by 1 base, with 13 bases left in between. This CDR3 is CASSFYPVGSYEQYF. The DNA of the CDR3 is TGTGCCAGCAGCTTCTACCCGGTGGGGTCCTACGAGCAGTACTTC. Combining the CDR3 with reference TRBV5-8 and TRBJ2-7 gives the whole variable domain EAGVTQSPTHLIKTRGQQATLRCSPISGHTSVYWYQQALGLGLQFLLWYDEGEERNRGNFPPRFSGRQFPNYSSELNVNALELEDSALYLCASSFYPVGSYEQYFGPGTRLTVT.

The gene calls are TRBV6-1 and TRBJ1-2, with D possibly matching TRBD1 (6 bases). The CDR3 loop spans 16 amino acids. Germline loops: CDR1 MNHNS, CDR2 SASEGT. V was cut by 4 bases and J by 3 bases, with 18 bases left in between. The CDR3, as DNA: TGTGCCAGCAGTGGAACAGGGATTTTATTACACTATGGCTACACCTTC. Translation gives CASSGTGILLHYGYTF.

V is TRBV28 and J is TRBJ2-2; D gene ambiguous. The germline gives CDR1 MDHEN, CDR2 SYDVKM. The CDR3 totals 13 residues. Trimming removed 7 bases at V and 7 bases at J, with 13 bases between. The CDR3 sequence is CASNTSPGGELFF. The CDR3 coding sequence is TGTGCCAGCAACACCTCTCCGGGCGGGGAGCTGTTTTTT.

V gene TRBV28 combines with J gene TRBJ1-6; D is unresolved. The CDR3 extends over 13 amino acids. Germline assignment: CDR1 MDHEN and CDR2 SYDVKM. V lost 10 bases and J 11 bases, leaving 18 bases between the germline ends. CDR3 coding DNA: TGTGCCAAGCAGGAAGGTCCCGGGGCACCCCTCCACTTT. Its translation: CAKQEGPGAPLHF. Full variable domain (outside the CDR3, taken from reference TRBV28 and TRBJ1-6): DVKVTQSSRYLVKRTGEKVFLECVQDMDHENMFWYRQDPGLGLRLIYFSYDVKMKEKGDIPEGYSVSREKKERFSLILESASTNQTSMYLCAKQEGPGAPLHFGNGTRLTVT.

J is TRBJ2-1 and V is TRBV9; D assignment may be TRBD1 or TRBD2 (5 bases each). This CDR3 is built from 18 residues. The V end was cut by 0 bases, the J end by 4 bases, with 20 bases between. Germline CDR1 SGDLS, CDR2 YYNGEE. CDR3 coding DNA: TGTGCCAGCAGCGTAGGGTTGGTGCTACCTGGGGGTTACAATGAGCAGTTCTTC. Translated: CASSVGLVLPGGYNEQFF.

This chain connects TRBV21-1 to TRBJ1-6. TRBV21-1 is a listed pseudogene. This CDR3 comprises 13 residues. CDR3 sequence: CASAWPENSPLHF. The CDR3 DNA is TGTGCCAGCGCCTGGCCAGAGAATTCACCCCTCCACTTT.

This clone came up a few times. This CDR3 is CAISRTGWQPQHF. DNA for the CDR3: TGTGCCATCAGCCGGACAGGGTGGCAGCCCCAGCATTTT. This chain joins TRBV10-3 and TRBJ1-5; 8 nucleotides line up with TRBD1. Germline V gives CDR1 ENHRY, CDR2 SYGVKD. V shed 6 bases, J shed 7 bases, and the junction held 5 bases outside the gene matches. The CDR3 consists of 13 residues.

The chain links TRBV7-2 to TRBJ2-2; possibly TRBD1 for D (5 bases). The CDR3 sequence is 16 residues long. Germline CDR1 reads SGHTA; CDR2 reads FQGNSA. V gave up 2 bases and J gave up 2 bases, with 12 bases separating them. In DNA form, the CDR3 reads TGTGCCAGCAGCTTAACTGGGCAGGGAAACACCGGGGAGCTGTTTTTT. As protein: CASSLTGQGNTGELFF.